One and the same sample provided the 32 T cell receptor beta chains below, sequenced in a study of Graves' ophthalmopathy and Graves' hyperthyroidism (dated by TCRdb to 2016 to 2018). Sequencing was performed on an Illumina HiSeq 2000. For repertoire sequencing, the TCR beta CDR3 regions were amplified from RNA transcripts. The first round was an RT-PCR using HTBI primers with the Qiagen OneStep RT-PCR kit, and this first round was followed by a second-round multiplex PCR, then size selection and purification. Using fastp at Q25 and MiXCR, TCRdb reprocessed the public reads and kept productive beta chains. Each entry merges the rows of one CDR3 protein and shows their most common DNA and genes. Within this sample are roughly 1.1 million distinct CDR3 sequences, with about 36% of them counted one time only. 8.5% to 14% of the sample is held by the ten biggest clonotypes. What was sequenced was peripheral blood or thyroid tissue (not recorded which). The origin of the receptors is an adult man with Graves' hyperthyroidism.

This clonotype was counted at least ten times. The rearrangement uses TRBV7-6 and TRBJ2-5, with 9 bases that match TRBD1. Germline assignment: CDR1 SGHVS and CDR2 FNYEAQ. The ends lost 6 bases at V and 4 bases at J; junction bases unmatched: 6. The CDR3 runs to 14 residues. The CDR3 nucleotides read TGTGCCAGCAGGCGCACAGGGGGCATAGAGACCCAGTACTTC. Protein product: CASRRTGGIETQYF.

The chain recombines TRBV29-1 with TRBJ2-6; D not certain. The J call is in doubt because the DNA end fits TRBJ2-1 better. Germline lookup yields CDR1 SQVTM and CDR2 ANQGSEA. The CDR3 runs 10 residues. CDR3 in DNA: TGCAGCGCGCTTCGGGATGAGCAGTTCTTC. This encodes CSALRDEQFF.

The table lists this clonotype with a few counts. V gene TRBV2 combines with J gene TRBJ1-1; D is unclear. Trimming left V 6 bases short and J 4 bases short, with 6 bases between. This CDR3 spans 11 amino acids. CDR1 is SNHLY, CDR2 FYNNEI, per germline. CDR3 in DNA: TGTGCCAGCAGAGAGGGCACTGAAGCTTTCTTT. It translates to CASREGTEAFF.

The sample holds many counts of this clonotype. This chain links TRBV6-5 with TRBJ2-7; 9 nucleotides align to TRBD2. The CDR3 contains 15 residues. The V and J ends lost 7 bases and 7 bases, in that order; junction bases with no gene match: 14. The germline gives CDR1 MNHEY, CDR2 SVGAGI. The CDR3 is CASTFMAGGPGEQYF. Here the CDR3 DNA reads TGTGCCAGCACCTTTATGGCGGGGGGGCCCGGGGAGCAGTACTTC.

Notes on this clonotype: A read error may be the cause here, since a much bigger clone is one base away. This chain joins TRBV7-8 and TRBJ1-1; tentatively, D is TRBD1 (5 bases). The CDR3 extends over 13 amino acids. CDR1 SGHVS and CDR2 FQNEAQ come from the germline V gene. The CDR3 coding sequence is TGTGCCAGCAGCTTAGGACAGTCTCTTGAAGCTCTCTTT. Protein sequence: CASSLGQSLEALF.

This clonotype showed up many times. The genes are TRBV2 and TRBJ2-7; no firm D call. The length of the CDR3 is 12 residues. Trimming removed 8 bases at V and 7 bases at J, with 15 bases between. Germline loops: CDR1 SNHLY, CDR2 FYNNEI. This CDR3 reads CASCGSAGEQYF. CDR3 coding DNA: TGTGCCAGCTGTGGGTCCGCAGGAGAGCAGTACTTC.

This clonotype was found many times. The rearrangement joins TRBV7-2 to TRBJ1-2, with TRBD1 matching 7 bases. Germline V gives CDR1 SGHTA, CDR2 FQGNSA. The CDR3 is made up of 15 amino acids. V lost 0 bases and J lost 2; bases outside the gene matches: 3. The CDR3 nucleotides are TGTGCCAGCAGCTTAGCGTTGACAGGGAACTATGGCTACACCTTC. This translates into CASSLALTGNYGYTF.

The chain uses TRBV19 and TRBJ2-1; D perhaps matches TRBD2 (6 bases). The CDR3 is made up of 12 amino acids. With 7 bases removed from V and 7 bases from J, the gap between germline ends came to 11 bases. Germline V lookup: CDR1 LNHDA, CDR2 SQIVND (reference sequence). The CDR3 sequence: CASTMGRNEQFF. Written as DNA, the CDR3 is TGTGCCAGTACCATGGGGAGGAATGAGCAGTTCTTC. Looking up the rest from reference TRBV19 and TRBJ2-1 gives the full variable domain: DGGITQSPKYLFRKEGQNVTLSCEQNLNHDAMYWYRQDPGQGLRLIYYSQIVNDFQKGDIAEGYSVSREKKESFPLTVTSAQKNPTAFYLCASTMGRNEQFFGPGTRLTVL.

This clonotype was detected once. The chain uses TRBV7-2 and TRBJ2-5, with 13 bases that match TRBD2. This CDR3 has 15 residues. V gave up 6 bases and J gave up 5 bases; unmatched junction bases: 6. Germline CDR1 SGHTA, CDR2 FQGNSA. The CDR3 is CASRQGLAGPETQYF. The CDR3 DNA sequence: TGTGCCAGCAGACAGGGACTAGCGGGACCCGAGACCCAGTACTTC.

CDR3 region: CASSQDPEKNEKLFF. The CDR3 DNA follows: TGCGCCAGCAGCCAAGATCCAGAAAAGAATGAAAAACTGTTTTTT. The gene calls are TRBV4-3 and TRBJ1-4; D not certain. The CDR3 is 15 residues long. Trimming pared 0 bases from V and 5 bases from J, leaving 10 bases between. CDR1 and CDR2 from the germline V gene are LGHNA and YSLEER.

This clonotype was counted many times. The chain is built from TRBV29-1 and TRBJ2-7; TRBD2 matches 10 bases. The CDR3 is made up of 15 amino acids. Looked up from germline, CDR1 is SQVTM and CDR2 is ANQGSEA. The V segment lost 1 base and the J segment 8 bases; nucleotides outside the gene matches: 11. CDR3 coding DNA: TGCAGCGTTGAAGTGGCGGCCAAGCGGGAGGGTCAGCAGTACTTC. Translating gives CSVEVAAKREGQQYF.

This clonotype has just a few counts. The CDR3 sequence: CASSYSRASYTEAFF. CDR3 coding DNA: TGTGCCAGCAGTTACTCAAGGGCCTCATACACTGAAGCTTTCTTT. V and J are TRBV6-6 and TRBJ1-1; D not resolved. This CDR3 contains 15 residues. Trimming took off 0 bases at V and 3 bases at J, with 11 bases between the two ends. Germline V lookup: CDR1 MNHNY, CDR2 SVGAGI (reference sequence).

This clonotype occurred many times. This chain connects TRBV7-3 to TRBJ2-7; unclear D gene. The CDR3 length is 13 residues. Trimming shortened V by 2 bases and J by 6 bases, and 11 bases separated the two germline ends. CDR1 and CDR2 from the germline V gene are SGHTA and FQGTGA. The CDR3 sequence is CASSLFQDLEQYF. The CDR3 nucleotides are TGTGCCAGCAGCTTATTCCAGGATCTCGAGCAGTACTTC.

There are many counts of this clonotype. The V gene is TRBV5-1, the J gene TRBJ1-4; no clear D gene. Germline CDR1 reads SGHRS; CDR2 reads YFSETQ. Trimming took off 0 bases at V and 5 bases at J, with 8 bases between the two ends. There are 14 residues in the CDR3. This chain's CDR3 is CASSLAVENEKLFF. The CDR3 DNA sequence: TGCGCCAGCAGCTTGGCCGTGGAGAATGAAAAACTGTTTTTT.

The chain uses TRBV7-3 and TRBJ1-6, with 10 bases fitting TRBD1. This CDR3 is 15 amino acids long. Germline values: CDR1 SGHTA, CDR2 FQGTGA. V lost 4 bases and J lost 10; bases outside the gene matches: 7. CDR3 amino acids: CASSSQGQGTSPLHF. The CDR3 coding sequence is TGTGCCAGCAGCTCCCAGGGACAGGGGACATCACCCCTCCACTTT.

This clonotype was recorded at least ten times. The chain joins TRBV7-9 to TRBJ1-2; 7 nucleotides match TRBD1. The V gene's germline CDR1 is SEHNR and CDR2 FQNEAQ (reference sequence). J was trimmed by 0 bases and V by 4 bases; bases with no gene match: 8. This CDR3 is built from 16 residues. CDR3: CASSSRGGQSNYGYTF. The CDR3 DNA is TGTGCCAGCAGCTCGAGAGGGGGCCAGTCTAACTATGGCTACACCTTC.

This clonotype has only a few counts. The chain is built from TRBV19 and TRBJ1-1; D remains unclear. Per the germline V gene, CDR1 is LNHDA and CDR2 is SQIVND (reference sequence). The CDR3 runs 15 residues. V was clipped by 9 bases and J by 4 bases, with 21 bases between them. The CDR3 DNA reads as TGTGCCAGCAGTCCGACAACATGGGCGGGCACTGAAGCTTTCTTT. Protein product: CASSPTTWAGTEAFF.

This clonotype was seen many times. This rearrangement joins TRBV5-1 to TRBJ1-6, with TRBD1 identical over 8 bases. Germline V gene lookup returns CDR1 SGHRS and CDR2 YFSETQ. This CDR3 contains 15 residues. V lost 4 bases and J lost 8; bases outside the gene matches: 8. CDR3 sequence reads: CASSPDDRGYSPLHF. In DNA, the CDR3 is TGCGCCAGCAGCCCGGACGACAGGGGTTATTCACCCCTCCACTTT.

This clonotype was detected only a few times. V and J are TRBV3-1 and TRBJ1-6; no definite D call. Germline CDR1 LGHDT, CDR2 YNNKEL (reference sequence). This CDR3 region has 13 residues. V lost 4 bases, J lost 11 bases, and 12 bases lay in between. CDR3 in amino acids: CASSPSSLTPLHF. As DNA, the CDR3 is TGTGCCAGCAGCCCTTCTTCCCTAACACCCCTCCACTTT.

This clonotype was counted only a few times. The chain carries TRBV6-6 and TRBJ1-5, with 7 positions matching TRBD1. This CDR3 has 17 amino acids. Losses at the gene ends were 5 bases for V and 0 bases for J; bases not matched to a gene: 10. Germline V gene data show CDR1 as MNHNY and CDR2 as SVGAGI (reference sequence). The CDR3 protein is CASSATTGTYSNQPQHF. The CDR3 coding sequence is TGTGCCAGCAGTGCCACGACAGGGACTTATAGCAATCAGCCCCAGCATTTT.

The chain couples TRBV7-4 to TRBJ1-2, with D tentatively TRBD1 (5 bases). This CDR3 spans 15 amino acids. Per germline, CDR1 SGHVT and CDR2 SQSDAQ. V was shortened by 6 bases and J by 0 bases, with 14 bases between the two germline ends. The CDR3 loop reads CASRWGDPANYGYTF. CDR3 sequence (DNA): TGTGCCAGCAGATGGGGGGACCCTGCTAACTATGGCTACACCTTC.

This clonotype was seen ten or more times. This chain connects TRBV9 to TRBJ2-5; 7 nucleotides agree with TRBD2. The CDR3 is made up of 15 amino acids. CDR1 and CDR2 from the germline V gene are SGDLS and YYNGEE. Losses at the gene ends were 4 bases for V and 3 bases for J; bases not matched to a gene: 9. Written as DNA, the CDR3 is TGTGCCAGCAGCCCTCATAAGCGGGAAGAAGAGACCCAGTACTTC. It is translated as CASSPHKREEETQYF.

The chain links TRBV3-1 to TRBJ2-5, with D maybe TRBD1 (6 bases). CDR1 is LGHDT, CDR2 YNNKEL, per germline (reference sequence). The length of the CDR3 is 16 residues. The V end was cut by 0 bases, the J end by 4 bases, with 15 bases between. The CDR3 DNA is TGTGCCAGCAGCCAAGACGATAGGGGGATCCGAGAGACCCAGTACTTC. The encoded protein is CASSQDDRGIRETQYF.

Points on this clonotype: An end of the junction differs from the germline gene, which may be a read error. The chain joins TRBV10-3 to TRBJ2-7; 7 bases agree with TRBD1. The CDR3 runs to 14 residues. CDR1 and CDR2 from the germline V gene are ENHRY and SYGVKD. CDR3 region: CASHETGTPYEQYF. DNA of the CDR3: TGCGCCAGCCATGAGACAGGGACGCCCTACGAGCAGTACTTC.

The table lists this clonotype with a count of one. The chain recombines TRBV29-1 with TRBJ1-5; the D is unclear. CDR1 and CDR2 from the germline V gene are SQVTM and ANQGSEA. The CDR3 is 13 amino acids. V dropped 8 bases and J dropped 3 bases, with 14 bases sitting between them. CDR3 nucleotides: TGCAGCAGCTTAGATTTGTTCAATCAGCCCCAGCATTTT. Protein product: CSSLDLFNQPQHF.

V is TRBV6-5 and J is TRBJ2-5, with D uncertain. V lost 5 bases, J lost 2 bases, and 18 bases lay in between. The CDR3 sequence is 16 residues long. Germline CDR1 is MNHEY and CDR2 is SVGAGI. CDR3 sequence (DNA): TGTGCCAGCAGTCCCGTGTCCGACACCACTCAAGAGACCCAGTACTTC. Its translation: CASSPVSDTTQETQYF.

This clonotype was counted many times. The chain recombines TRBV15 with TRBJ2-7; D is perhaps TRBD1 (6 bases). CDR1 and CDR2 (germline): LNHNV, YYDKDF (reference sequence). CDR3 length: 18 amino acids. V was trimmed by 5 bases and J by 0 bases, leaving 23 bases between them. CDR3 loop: CATSAGSEGESSSYEQYF. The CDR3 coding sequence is TGTGCCACCAGCGCCGGGTCCGAGGGGGAGTCGAGCTCCTACGAGCAGTACTTC. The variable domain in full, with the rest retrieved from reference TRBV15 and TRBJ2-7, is DAMVIQNPRYQVTQFGKPVTLSCSQTLNHNVMYWYQQKSSQAPKLLFHYYDKDFNNEADTPDNFQSRRPNTSFCFLDIRSPGLGDTAMYLCATSAGSEGESSSYEQYFGPGTRLTVT.

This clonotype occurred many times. The CDR3 DNA is TGTGCCAGCAGGCGGACAGACAGTCAAGAGACCCAGTACTTC. It codes for CASRRTDSQETQYF. The V call is TRBV2, the J call TRBJ2-5; tentative D call: TRBD1 (6 bases). The germline CDR1 and CDR2 sequences are SNHLY and FYNNEI. The CDR3 is 14 amino acids. Trimming took off 6 bases at V and 2 bases at J, with 13 bases between the two ends.

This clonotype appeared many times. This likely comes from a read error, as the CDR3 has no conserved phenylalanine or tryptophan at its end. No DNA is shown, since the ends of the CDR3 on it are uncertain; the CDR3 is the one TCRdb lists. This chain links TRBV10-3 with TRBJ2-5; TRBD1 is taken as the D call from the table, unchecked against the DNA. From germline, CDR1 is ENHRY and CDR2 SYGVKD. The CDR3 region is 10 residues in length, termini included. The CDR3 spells CAIRAGAGPG.

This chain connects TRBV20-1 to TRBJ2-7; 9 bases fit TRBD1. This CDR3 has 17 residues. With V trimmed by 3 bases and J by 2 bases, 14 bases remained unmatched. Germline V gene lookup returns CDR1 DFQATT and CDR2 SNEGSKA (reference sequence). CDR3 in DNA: TGCAGTGCTAGGACAGGGGGAGAAACAAAGGCACCCTACGAGCAGTACTTC. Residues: CSARTGGETKAPYEQYF.

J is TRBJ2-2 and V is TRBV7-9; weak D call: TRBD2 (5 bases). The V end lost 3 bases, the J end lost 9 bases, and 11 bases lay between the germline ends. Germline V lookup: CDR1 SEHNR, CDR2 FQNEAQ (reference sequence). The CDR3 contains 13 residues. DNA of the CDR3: TGTGCCAGCAGCTTCGAACTAGGCCGGGAGCTGTTTTTT. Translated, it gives CASSFELGRELFF.

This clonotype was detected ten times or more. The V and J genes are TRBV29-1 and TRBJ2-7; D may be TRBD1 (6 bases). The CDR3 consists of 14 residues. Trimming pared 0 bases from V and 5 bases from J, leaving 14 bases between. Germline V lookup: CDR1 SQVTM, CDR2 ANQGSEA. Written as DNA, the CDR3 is TGCAGCGTTGAAGATTCAGGGGCGGACAACGAGCAGTACTTC. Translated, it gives CSVEDSGADNEQYF.